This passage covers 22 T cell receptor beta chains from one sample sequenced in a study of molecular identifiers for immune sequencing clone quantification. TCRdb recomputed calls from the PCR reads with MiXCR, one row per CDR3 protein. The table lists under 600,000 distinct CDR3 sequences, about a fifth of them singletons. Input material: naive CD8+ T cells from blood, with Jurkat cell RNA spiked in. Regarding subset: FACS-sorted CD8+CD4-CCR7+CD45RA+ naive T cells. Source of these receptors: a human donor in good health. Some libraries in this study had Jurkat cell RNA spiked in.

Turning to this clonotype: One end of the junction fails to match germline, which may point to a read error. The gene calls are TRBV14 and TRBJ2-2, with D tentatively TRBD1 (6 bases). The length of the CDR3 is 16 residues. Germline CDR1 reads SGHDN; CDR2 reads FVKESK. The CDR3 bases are TGTGCCAGCAACCAAGAGGACAGCCCACACACCGGGGAGCTGTTTTTT. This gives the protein CASNQEDSPHTGELFF.

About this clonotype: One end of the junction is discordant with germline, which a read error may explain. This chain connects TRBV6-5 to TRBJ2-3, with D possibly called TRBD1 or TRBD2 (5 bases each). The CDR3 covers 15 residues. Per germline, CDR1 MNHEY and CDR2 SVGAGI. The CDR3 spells CASSYFPGPTDSQYF. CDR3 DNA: TGTGCCAGCAGTTACTTTCCGGGGCCGACAGATTCGCAGTATTTT.

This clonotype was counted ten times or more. The CDR3 reads CASSSSRGADEQYF. CDR3 DNA sequence: TGTGCCAGCAGCTCCTCTCGAGGGGCAGACGAGCAGTACTTC. V is TRBV25-1 and J is TRBJ2-7; D may be TRBD1 or TRBD2 (5 bases each). V was cut by 6 bases and J by 5 bases, with 17 bases left in between. The V gene's germline CDR1 is MGHDK and CDR2 SYGVNS. The CDR3 length is 14 residues.

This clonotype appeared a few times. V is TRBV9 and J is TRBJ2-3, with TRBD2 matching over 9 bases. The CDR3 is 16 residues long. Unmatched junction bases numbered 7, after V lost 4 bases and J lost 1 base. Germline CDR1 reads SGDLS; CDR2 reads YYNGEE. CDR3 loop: CASSSTTSGGTDTQYF. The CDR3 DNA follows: TGTGCCAGCAGCTCTACGACTAGCGGAGGCACAGATACGCAGTATTTT.

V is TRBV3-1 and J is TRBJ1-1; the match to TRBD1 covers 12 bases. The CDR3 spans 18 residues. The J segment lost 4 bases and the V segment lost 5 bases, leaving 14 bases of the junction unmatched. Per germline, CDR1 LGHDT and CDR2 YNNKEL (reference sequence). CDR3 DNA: TGTGCCAGCAGCGACGACTTCCCGGGACAGGGGGCTTCCACTGAAGCTTTCTTT. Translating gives CASSDDFPGQGASTEAFF.

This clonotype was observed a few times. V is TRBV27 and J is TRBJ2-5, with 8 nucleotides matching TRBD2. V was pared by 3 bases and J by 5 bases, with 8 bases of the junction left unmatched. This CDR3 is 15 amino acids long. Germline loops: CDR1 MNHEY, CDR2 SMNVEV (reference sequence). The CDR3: CASSLVGTRGETQYF. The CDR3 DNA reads TGTGCCAGCAGTTTGGTTGGGACTAGGGGGGAGACCCAGTACTTC.

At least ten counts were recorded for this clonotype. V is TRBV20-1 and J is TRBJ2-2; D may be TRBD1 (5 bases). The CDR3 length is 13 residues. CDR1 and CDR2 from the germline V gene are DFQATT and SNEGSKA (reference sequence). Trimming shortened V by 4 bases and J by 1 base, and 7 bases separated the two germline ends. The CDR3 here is CSAITGNTGELFF. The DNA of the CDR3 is TGCAGTGCTATTACAGGGAACACCGGGGAGCTGTTTTTT.

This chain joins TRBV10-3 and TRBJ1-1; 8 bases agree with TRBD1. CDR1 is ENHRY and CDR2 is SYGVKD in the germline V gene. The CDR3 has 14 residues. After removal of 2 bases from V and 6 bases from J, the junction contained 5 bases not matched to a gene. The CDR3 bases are TGTGCCATCAGTGAGCCGGGACAGGTTTCTGAAGCTTTCTTT. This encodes CAISEPGQVSEAFF.

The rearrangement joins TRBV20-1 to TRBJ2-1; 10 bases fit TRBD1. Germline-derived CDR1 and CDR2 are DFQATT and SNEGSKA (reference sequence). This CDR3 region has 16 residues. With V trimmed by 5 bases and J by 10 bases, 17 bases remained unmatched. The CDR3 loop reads CSAFTTGQGVLLEQFF. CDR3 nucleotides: TGCAGTGCTTTTACTACAGGACAGGGGGTTTTGCTCGAGCAGTTCTTC.

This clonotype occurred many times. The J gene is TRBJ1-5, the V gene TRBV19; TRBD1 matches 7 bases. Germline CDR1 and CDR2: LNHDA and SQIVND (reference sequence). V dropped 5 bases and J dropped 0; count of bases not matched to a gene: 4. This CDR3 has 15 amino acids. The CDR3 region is CASSLGGNSNQPQHF. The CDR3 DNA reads TGTGCCAGTAGTCTAGGGGGCAATAGCAATCAGCCCCAGCATTTT.

CDR3 sequence: CASGSGPGELFF. The CDR3 DNA follows: TGTGCCAGCGGTTCCGGACCCGGGGAGCTGTTTTTT. The V and J genes are TRBV12-3 or TRBV12-4 and TRBJ2-2; no clear D. V lost 8 bases and J 6 bases, leaving 10 bases between the germline ends. The CDR3 extends over 12 amino acids.

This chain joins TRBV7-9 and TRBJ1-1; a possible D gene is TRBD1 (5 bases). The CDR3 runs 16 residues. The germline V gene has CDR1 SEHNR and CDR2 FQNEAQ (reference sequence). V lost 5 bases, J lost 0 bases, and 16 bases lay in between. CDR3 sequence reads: CASSLWPGPMNTEAFF. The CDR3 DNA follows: TGTGCCAGCAGCCTCTGGCCGGGACCTATGAACACTGAAGCTTTCTTT.

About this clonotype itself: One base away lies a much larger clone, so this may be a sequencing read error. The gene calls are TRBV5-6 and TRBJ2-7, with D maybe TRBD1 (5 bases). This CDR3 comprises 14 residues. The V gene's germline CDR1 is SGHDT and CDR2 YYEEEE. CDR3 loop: CASSLVQAAYAQYF. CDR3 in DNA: TGTGCCAGCAGCTTGGTACAGGCGGCCTACGCGCAGTACTTC.

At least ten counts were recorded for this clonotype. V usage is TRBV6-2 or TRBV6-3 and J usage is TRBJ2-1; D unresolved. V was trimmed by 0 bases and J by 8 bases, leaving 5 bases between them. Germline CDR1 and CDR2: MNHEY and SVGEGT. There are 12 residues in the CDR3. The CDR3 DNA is TGTGCCAGCAGTTACTCTACGGATGAGCAGTTCTTC. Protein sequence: CASSYSTDEQFF.

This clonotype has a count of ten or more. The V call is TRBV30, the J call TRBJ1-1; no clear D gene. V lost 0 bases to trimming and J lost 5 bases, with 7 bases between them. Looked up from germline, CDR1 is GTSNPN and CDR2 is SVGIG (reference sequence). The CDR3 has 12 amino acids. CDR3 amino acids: CAWSVARTEAFF. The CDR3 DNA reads TGTGCCTGGAGTGTAGCCCGAACTGAAGCTTTCTTT.

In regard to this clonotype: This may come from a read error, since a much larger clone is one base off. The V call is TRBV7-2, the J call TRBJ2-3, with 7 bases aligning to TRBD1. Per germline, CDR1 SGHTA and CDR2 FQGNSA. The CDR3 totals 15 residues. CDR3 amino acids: CASSLGQGYTDMQYF. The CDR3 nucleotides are TGTGCCAGCAGCTTAGGACAGGGATACACAGATATGCAGTATTTT.

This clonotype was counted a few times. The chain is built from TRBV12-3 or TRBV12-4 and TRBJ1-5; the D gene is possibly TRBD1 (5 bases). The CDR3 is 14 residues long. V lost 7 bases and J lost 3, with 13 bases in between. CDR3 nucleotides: TGTGCCAGCACGCGCGAGGGGTACAATCAGCCCCAGCATTTT. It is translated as CASTREGYNQPQHF.

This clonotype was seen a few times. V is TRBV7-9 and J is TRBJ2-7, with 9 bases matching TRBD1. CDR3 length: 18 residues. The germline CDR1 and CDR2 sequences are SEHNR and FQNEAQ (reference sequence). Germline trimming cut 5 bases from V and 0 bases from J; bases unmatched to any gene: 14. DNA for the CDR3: TGTGCCAGCAGCCAGACCCGGGACAGGGTTCTTTTCTCCTACGAGCAGTACTTC. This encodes CASSQTRDRVLFSYEQYF.

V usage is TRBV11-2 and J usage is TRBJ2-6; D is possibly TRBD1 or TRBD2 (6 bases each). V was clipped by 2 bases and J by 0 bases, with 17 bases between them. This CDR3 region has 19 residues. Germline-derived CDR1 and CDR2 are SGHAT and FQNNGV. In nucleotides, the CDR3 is TGTGCCAGCAGCTTATTAGGGGGGCCCCCGGGCTCTGGGGCCAACGTCCTGACTTTC. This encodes CASSLLGGPPGSGANVLTF.

The CDR3: CASSFSRRWNTEAFF. CDR3 in DNA: TGTGCCAGCAGTTTCAGCCGCAGATGGAACACTGAAGCTTTCTTT. This chain joins TRBV12-3 or TRBV12-4 and TRBJ1-1; D ambiguous. Trimming shortened V by 3 bases and J by 1 base, and 12 bases separated the two germline ends. The CDR3 consists of 15 residues.

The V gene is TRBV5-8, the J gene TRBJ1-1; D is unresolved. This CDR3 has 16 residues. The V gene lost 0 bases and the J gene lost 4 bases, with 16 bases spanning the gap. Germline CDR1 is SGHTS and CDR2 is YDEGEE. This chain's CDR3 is CASSLGVGAAGTEAFF. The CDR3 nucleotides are TGTGCCAGCAGCTTGGGGGTGGGTGCCGCGGGCACTGAAGCTTTCTTT.

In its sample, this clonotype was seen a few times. The CDR3 here is CASSTLASPGETQYF. The CDR3 DNA follows: TGTGCCAGCAGCACTCTAGCGAGCCCCGGGGAGACCCAGTACTTC. The chain has TRBV9 and TRBJ2-5; tentatively, D is TRBD2 (6 bases). The CDR3 is made up of 15 amino acids. With 4 bases removed from V and 5 bases from J, the gap between germline ends came to 18 bases. Germline loops: CDR1 SGDLS, CDR2 YYNGEE.